The next 30 T cell receptor beta chains were all read from a single sample in a study of yellow fever vaccine responses in identical twins. TCRdb analysed the RT-PCR reads with MiXCR anew, one entry per CDR3 protein. The sample carries about 2,500 distinct CDR3 sequences, roughly nine tenths recorded once. Here the sequenced sample was T cells from blood (PBMCs), unsorted or a sorted subset (not recorded which), taken before or after yellow fever vaccination (not recorded which). The source is a woman aged 18 to 35 who received the yellow fever vaccine.

This chain connects TRBV11-1 to TRBJ2-1, with TRBD2 matching over 14 bases. The CDR3 covers 16 residues. J gave up 7 bases and V 2 bases, and 4 bases lay outside the gene matches. Germline V lookup: CDR1 SGHAT, CDR2 FQDESV (reference sequence). The CDR3 DNA reads TGTGCCAGCAGCTTATTGACTAGCGGGAGGGCTAATGAGCAGTTCTTC. Translating it yields CASSLLTSGRANEQFF.

The V and J genes are TRBV19 and TRBJ2-1; no reliable D call. CDR3 length: 13 residues. The germline V gene has CDR1 LNHDA and CDR2 SQIVND (reference sequence). V shed 3 bases and J shed 5 bases, with 8 bases lying between them. CDR3 sequence reads: CASSMGKNNEQFF. The CDR3 DNA sequence: TGTGCCAGTAGTATGGGAAAGAACAATGAGCAGTTCTTC.

V and J are TRBV7-9 and TRBJ2-7; TRBD2 matches at 7 bases. The germline V gene encodes CDR1 SEHNR and CDR2 FQNEAQ (reference sequence). With V trimmed by 8 bases and J by 2 bases, 3 bases remained unmatched. CDR3 length: 12 residues. This CDR3 reads CASGRDPYEQYF. As DNA, the CDR3 is TGTGCCAGCGGGAGGGACCCCTACGAGCAGTACTTC.

As concerns this clonotype: One junction end does not reproduce the germline sequence, and a read error may be involved. The chain recombines TRBV11-2 with TRBJ2-5, with D possibly TRBD2 on 5 matching bases. The CDR3 spans 14 residues. Per germline, CDR1 SGHAT and CDR2 FQNNGV. In DNA form, the CDR3 reads TGTGCCAGCAGCTTAGGATCGTGGGAGAATCCAAGTCTCTTC. As protein: CASSLGSWENPSLF. Combining the CDR3 with reference TRBV11-2 and TRBJ2-5 gives the whole variable domain EAGVAQSPRYKIIEKRQSVAFWCNPISGHATLYWYQQILGQGPKLLIQFQNNGVVDDSQLPKDRFSAERLKGVDSTLKIQPAKLEDSAVYLCASSLGSWENPSLFGPGTRLLVL.

The chain carries TRBV11-1 and TRBJ2-2; D remains ambiguous. Germline V lookup: CDR1 SGHAT, CDR2 FQDESV (reference sequence). Trimming stripped 5 bases from V and 4 bases from J, with 20 bases between. The CDR3 consists of 17 residues. This chain's CDR3 is CASSLGPGSVSTGELFF. In DNA form, the CDR3 reads TGTGCCAGCAGCCTTGGACCGGGCTCGGTTAGCACCGGGGAGCTGTTTTTT.

The rearrangement links TRBV2 to TRBJ2-6; no clear D gene. CDR1 and CDR2 from the germline V gene are SNHLY and FYNNEI. Trimming removed 2 bases at V and 1 base at J, with 6 bases between. The CDR3 runs 15 residues. The CDR3 here is CASSEPRSGANVLTF. CDR3 DNA: TGTGCCAGCAGTGAACCCCGTTCTGGGGCCAACGTCCTGACTTTC.

The chain links TRBV13 to TRBJ2-4; D call uncertain. V lost 5 bases, J lost 1 base, and 6 bases lay in between. Germline V gene sequence: CDR1 PRHDT, CDR2 FYEKMQ (reference sequence). The CDR3 has 13 amino acids. The CDR3 here is CASSIGAKNIQYF. DNA for the CDR3: TGTGCCAGCAGCATCGGGGCCAAAAACATTCAGTACTTC.

V is TRBV6-1 and J is TRBJ2-1, with D possibly matching TRBD2 (5 bases). The CDR3 has 16 amino acids. CDR1 is MNHNS, CDR2 SASEGT, per germline. V was cut by 2 bases and J by 3 bases, with 14 bases left in between. CDR3: CASSETGLGSYNEQFF. The CDR3 bases are TGTGCCAGCAGTGAAACGGGGTTGGGTAGCTACAATGAGCAGTTCTTC.

This rearrangement joins TRBV11-1 to TRBJ1-4; 7 nucleotides match TRBD1. V trimming: 4 bases; J trimming: 8 bases; junction bases outside the gene matches: 7. Germline V CDR1 and CDR2: SGHAT, FQDESV (reference sequence). The CDR3 has 14 amino acids. The CDR3 DNA sequence: TGTGCCAGCAGCTCCGGCCAGGGGGACGAAAAACTGTTTTTT. This codes for CASSSGQGDEKLFF.

The V and J genes are TRBV4-1 and TRBJ1-6; D is unresolved. The CDR3 is 15 amino acids. V was pared by 0 bases and J by 7 bases, with 10 bases between. Per germline, CDR1 MGHRA and CDR2 YSYEKL. The CDR3 sequence: CASSQDFLENSPLHF. The CDR3 DNA follows: TGCGCCAGCAGCCAAGACTTCCTGGAGAATTCACCCCTCCACTTT.

This sequence joins TRBV4-1 and TRBJ1-2; D is unclear. Trimming pared 0 bases from V and 8 bases from J, leaving 16 bases between. The CDR3 extends over 15 amino acids. CDR1 and CDR2 from the germline V gene are MGHRA and YSYEKL. CDR3 bases: TGCGCCAGCAGCCAAGATCCCGGGAGTTGGGGAGGCTACACCTTC. The encoded protein is CASSQDPGSWGGYTF.

V is TRBV4-1 and J is TRBJ2-7, with TRBD2 as a possible D gene (5 bases). Germline values: CDR1 MGHRA, CDR2 YSYEKL. The CDR3 loop spans 16 amino acids. V lost 0 bases and J 3 bases, leaving 15 bases between the germline ends. CDR3 nucleotides: TGCGCCAGCAGCCAAGAACAGCGGTCGTTGGACTACGAGCAGTACTTC. This translates into CASSQEQRSLDYEQYF.

This clonotype was found once. The chain combines TRBV6-5 with TRBJ1-3, with TRBD1 as a possible D gene (6 bases). V shed 3 bases and J shed 2 bases, with 14 bases lying between them. This CDR3 contains 16 residues. Germline V lookup: CDR1 MNHEY, CDR2 SVGAGI. The CDR3 spells CASSYGTGAAGNTIYF. CDR3 sequence (DNA): TGTGCCAGCAGTTATGGGACGGGGGCCGCTGGAAACACCATATATTTT.

The chain recombines TRBV29-1 with TRBJ2-1, with 10 bases lining up with TRBD2. V gave up 2 bases and J gave up 3 bases; unmatched junction bases: 13. The CDR3 has 18 residues. Germline loops: CDR1 SQVTM, CDR2 ANQGSEA. CDR3 region: CSVERGGSGRGIYNEQFF. In nucleotides, the CDR3 is TGCAGCGTTGAAAGAGGAGGGAGCGGGAGGGGTATCTACAATGAGCAGTTCTTC.

The chain joins TRBV12-1 to TRBJ2-2; TRBD2 was called by the table and not checked on the DNA. TRBV12-1 is a known pseudogene. The CDR3 spans 15 residues. The CDR3 nucleotides read TGTGCCAGCAGTCCTCCGGGACTAGCGTTTGGGGAGCTGTTTTTT. It yields the protein CASSPPGLAFGELFF.

V usage is TRBV10-3 and J usage is TRBJ2-7; D is unclear. This CDR3 is built from 11 residues. V gave up 4 bases and J gave up 4 bases, with 5 bases separating them. Germline lookup yields CDR1 ENHRY and CDR2 SYGVKD. In DNA form, the CDR3 reads TGTGCCATCAGTGGAGGATACGAGCAGTACTTC. Protein sequence: CAISGGYEQYF.

The chain links TRBV4-3 to TRBJ1-2; 7 nucleotides match TRBD1. Germline values: CDR1 LGHNA, CDR2 YSLEER. J was trimmed by 2 bases and V by 4 bases; bases with no gene match: 7. The CDR3 has 15 amino acids. CDR3 sequence reads: CASSPRRQGNYGYTF. CDR3 bases: TGCGCCAGCAGCCCCCGCCGACAGGGCAACTATGGCTACACCTTC.

Note on this clonotype: Germline is not matched at one junction end, which may reflect a read error. This sequence joins TRBV15 and TRBJ1-1; 8 positions match TRBD1. CDR1 is LNHNV, CDR2 YYDKDF, per germline (reference sequence). The CDR3 is 15 residues long. The CDR3 protein is CATSRETGVNTEASF. CDR3 nucleotide sequence: TGTGCCACCAGCAGAGAGACAGGGGTTAACACTGAAGCTTCCTTT.

CDR3 DNA sequence: TGTGCCAGTAGTATGGCTGGATTTGAAACCTCCTACGAGCAGTACTTC. This gives the protein CASSMAGFETSYEQYF. The V and J genes are TRBV19 and TRBJ2-7; no clear D. Germline assignment: CDR1 LNHDA and CDR2 SQIVND (reference sequence). Deletions cut 3 bases from V and 0 bases from J, with 15 bases between. CDR3 length: 16 residues.

The J gene is TRBJ1-2, the V gene TRBV4-3; TRBD1 is a possible D gene (6 bases). There are 15 residues in the CDR3. The V end was cut by 1 base, the J end by 8 bases, with 17 bases between. Germline CDR1 LGHNA, CDR2 YSLEER. The CDR3 sequence is CASSQAGGPVGGYTF. CDR3 DNA sequence: TGCGCCAGCAGCCAAGCGGGGGGGCCGGTGGGAGGCTACACCTTC.

The V and J genes are TRBV15 and TRBJ2-7; 8 bases line up with TRBD2. CDR3 length equals 13 residues. Germline loops: CDR1 LNHNV, CDR2 YYDKDF (reference sequence). Trimming removed 6 bases from V and 2 bases from J; junction bases left unmatched: 3. The DNA for the CDR3 is TGTGCCACCAGTACCGGGAGGGCCTACGAGCAGTACTTC. Amino acids: CATSTGRAYEQYF.

The V gene is TRBV5-5, the J gene TRBJ1-3; D is unclear. The germline CDR1 and CDR2 sequences are SGHKS and YYEKEE (reference sequence). The CDR3 loop spans 14 amino acids. V lost 2 bases and J lost 4, with 10 bases in between. This CDR3 reads CASSLSGTGNTIYF. The CDR3 DNA sequence: TGTGCCAGCAGCTTATCCGGAACCGGAAACACCATATATTTT. Supplemented by reference TRBV5-5 and TRBJ1-3, the full variable domain reads DAGVTQSPTHLIKTRGQQVTLRCSPISGHKSVSWYQQVLGQGPQFIFQYYEKEERGRGNFPDRFSARQFPNYSSELNVNALLLGDSALYLCASSLSGTGNTIYFGEGSWLTVV.

The chain links TRBV2 to TRBJ2-3; TRBD2 is a possible D gene (6 bases). The V gene's germline CDR1 is SNHLY and CDR2 FYNNEI. V was cut by 4 bases and J by 2 bases, with 10 bases left in between. The CDR3 has 14 amino acids. For the CDR3, the DNA is TGTGCCAGCAGTGGAGGCGGGACCACAGATACGCAGTATTTT. Translation: CASSGGGTTDTQYF. Combining the CDR3 with reference TRBV2 and TRBJ2-3 gives the whole variable domain EPEVTQTPSHQVTQMGQEVILRCVPISNHLYFYWYRQILGQKVEFLVSFYNNEISEKSEIFDDQFSVERPDGSNFTLKIRSTKLEDSAMYFCASSGGGTTDTQYFGPGTRLTVL.

This chain connects TRBV23-1 to TRBJ1-1, with D unclear. TRBV23-1 is an ORF; its function is uncertain. The CDR3 is 15 amino acids. The ends were cut back, 4 bases at V and 8 bases at J, with 20 bases in the middle. CDR3 sequence: CASSLGPSLPMEAFF. CDR3 bases: TGCGCCAGCAGTCTAGGCCCCTCACTACCTATGGAAGCTTTCTTT.

The genes are TRBV11-3 and TRBJ1-1; D remains ambiguous. This CDR3 contains 13 residues. The germline V gene has CDR1 SGHNT and CDR2 YENEEA. Trimming left V 7 bases short and J 1 base short, with 10 bases between. The CDR3 nucleotides are TGTGCCAGCAACCCCCGGGGGAACACTGAAGCTTTCTTT. As protein: CASNPRGNTEAFF.

CDR3 residues: CASTEAAGGNTIYF. DNA of the CDR3: TGTGCCAGTACCGAAGCGGCGGGGGGAAACACCATATATTTT. The chain carries TRBV19 and TRBJ1-3; no definite D call. Germline V gene lookup returns CDR1 LNHDA and CDR2 SQIVND (reference sequence). This CDR3 contains 14 residues. Trimming cost V 7 bases and J 4 bases, with 14 bases left between them.

The chain uses TRBV7-6 and TRBJ1-1; 10 bases map to TRBD1. V dropped 5 bases and J dropped 6; count of bases not matched to a gene: 9. CDR3 length: 15 residues. CDR1 SGHVS and CDR2 FNYEAQ come from the germline V gene. CDR3 in DNA: TGTGCCAGCAGCCAGCGACAGGGGGCTGAGGCTGAAGCTTTCTTT. It specifies CASSQRQGAEAEAFF.

A single count supports this clonotype. The chain combines TRBV4-3 with TRBJ1-6; no reliable D call. Germline V gene sequence: CDR1 LGHNA, CDR2 YSLEER. With 2 bases removed from V and 0 bases from J, the gap between germline ends came to 8 bases. The CDR3 covers 16 residues. The CDR3 reads CASSQTLSSYNSPLHF. The DNA of the CDR3 is TGCGCCAGCAGCCAAACTCTAAGCTCCTATAATTCACCCCTCCACTTT.

This chain joins TRBV12-3 or TRBV12-4 and TRBJ2-1; D not certain. Between the trimmed V and J ends, which lost 5 bases and 10 bases, there was a span of 9 bases. The CDR3 has 11 residues. Written as DNA, the CDR3 is TGTGCCAGCAGTATGAAGGCGGAGCAGTTCTTC. This gives the protein CASSMKAEQFF.

The chain carries TRBV28 and TRBJ2-7, with a weak D call TRBD1 (5 bases). This CDR3 contains 13 residues. With 5 bases removed from V and 2 bases from J, the gap between germline ends came to 10 bases. The germline gives CDR1 MDHEN, CDR2 SYDVKM. In nucleotides, the CDR3 is TGTGCCAGCAGTCGGACACCTACCTACGAGCAGTACTTC. It encodes CASSRTPTYEQYF.